Listed below are T cell receptor beta chains from one sample, sequenced in a study of CD8+CD57+ T cells in acquired aplastic anemia. TCRdb recomputed calls from the reads with MiXCR, one row per CDR3 protein. The sample holds over 150,000 distinct CDR3 sequences, approximately 52% seen once. Specimen: sorted CD4+, CD8+, or CD8+CD57+ T cells (not recorded which) from PBMCs. All receptors derive from a human donor with aplastic anemia. Each CDR3 is given with its conserved first and last residue. Each record gives: CDR3 protein, CDR3 DNA, V gene, J gene, clone size, D gene. The D gene is left open where the match is weak. Clone size is stated in some rows and not others, as once, few, many or a class when expanded.

cdr3_aa: CAISPGGRSYEQYF; cdr3_nt: TGTGCCATCAGTCCCGGGGGACGCTCCTACGAGCAGTACTTC; v_call: TRBV10-3; j_call: TRBJ2-7; clone_size: few; d_call: NA
cdr3_aa: CASSRRDPNEKLFF; cdr3_nt: TGTGCCAGTAGCCGCCGGGACCCAAATGAAAAACTGTTTTTT; v_call: TRBV19; j_call: TRBJ1-4; clone_size: NA; d_call: NA
cdr3_aa: CASSEAILGHGTQYF; cdr3_nt: TGTGCCAGCAGTGAAGCCATACTAGGGCATGGGACGCAGTATTTT; v_call: TRBV2; j_call: TRBJ2-3; clone_size: NA; d_call: NA
cdr3_aa: CASSRTGGPNNEQFF; cdr3_nt: TGTGCCAGCAGCCGAACCGGGGGGCCGAACAATGAGCAGTTCTTC; v_call: TRBV9; j_call: TRBJ2-1; clone_size: many; d_call: NA
cdr3_aa: CASSITGSGNTIYF; cdr3_nt: TGTGCCAGCAGTATTACAGGCTCTGGAAACACCATATATTTT; v_call: TRBV6-1; j_call: TRBJ1-3; clone_size: NA; d_call: NA
cdr3_aa: CASSGIGIWATEAFF; cdr3_nt: TGTGCCAGCAGTGGGATCGGGATTTGGGCCACTGAAGCTTTCTTT; v_call: TRBV2; j_call: TRBJ1-1; clone_size: NA; d_call: NA
cdr3_aa: CASSPHPPVRAGANVLTF; cdr3_nt: TGTGCCAGCAGCCCACATCCCCCTGTAAGAGCTGGGGCCAACGTCCTGACTTTC; v_call: TRBV14; j_call: TRBJ2-6; clone_size: few; d_call: NA
cdr3_aa: CASSWEAGDSPLHF; cdr3_nt: TGTGCCAGTAGTTGGGAGGCGGGGGATTCACCCCTCCACTTT; v_call: TRBV19; j_call: TRBJ1-6; clone_size: many; d_call: NA
cdr3_aa: CASSLGSTYEQYF; cdr3_nt: TGCGCCAGCAGCTTGGGATCCACCTACGAGCAGTACTTC; v_call: TRBV2; j_call: TRBJ2-7; clone_size: few; d_call: NA
cdr3_aa: CATSILQVANEKLFF; cdr3_nt: TGTGCCACCAGCATCCTACAGGTGGCTAATGAAAAACTGTTTTTT; v_call: TRBV15; j_call: TRBJ1-4; clone_size: few; d_call: NA
cdr3_aa: CASGGQGYEQYF; cdr3_nt: TGTGCCAGCGGGGGACAGGGTTACGAGCAGTACTTC; v_call: TRBV2; j_call: TRBJ2-7; clone_size: NA; d_call: TRBD1
cdr3_aa: CASSARVSGEQYF; cdr3_nt: TGTGCCAGCAGCGCCAGGGTATCTGGGGAGCAGTACTTC; v_call: TRBV7-9; j_call: TRBJ2-7; clone_size: few; d_call: NA
cdr3_aa: CSARLTGDLGEQYF; cdr3_nt: TGCAGCGCTAGGCTGACAGGGGATCTTGGCGAGCAGTACTTC; v_call: TRBV20-1; j_call: TRBJ2-7; clone_size: once; d_call: TRBD1
cdr3_aa: CASSAGGRAGNTIYF; cdr3_nt: TGTGCCAGTAGTGCCGGCGGTCGGGCTGGAAACACCATATATTTT; v_call: TRBV19; j_call: TRBJ1-3; clone_size: NA; d_call: NA